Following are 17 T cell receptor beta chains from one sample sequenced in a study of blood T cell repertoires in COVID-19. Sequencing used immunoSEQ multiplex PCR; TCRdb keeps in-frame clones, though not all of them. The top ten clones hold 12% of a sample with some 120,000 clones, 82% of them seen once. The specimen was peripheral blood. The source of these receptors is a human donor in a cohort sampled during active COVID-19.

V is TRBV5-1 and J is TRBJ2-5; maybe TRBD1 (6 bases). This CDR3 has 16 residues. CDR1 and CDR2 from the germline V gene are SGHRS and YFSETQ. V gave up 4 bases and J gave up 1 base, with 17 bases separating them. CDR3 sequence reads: CASSEGTLRGQETQYF. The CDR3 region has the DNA TGCGCCAGCAGCGAGGGGACACTCAGGGGCCAAGAGACCCAGTACTTC.

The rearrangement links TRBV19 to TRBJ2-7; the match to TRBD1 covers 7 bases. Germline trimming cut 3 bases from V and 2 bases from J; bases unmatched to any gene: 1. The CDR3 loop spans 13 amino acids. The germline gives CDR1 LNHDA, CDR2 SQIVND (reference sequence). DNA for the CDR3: TGTGCCAGTAGTATGCAGGGGGCCTACGAGCAGTACTTC. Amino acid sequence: CASSMQGAYEQYF.

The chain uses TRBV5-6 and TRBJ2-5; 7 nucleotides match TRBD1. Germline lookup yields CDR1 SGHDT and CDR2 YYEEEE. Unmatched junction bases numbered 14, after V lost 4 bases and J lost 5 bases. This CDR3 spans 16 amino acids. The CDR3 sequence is CASSETLTGFGETQYF. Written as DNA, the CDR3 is TGTGCCAGCAGCGAGACGCTGACAGGGTTTGGGGAGACCCAGTACTTC.

The CDR3 DNA reads TGTGCCAGCAGCGCCCGGGAGGTTGGCAATCAGCCCCAGCATTTT. The encoded protein is CASSAREVGNQPQHF. The chain is built from TRBV7-2 and TRBJ1-5, with D uncertain. The germline CDR1 and CDR2 sequences are SGHTA and FQGNSA. This CDR3 spans 15 amino acids. Trimming removed 5 bases at V and 2 bases at J, with 13 bases between.

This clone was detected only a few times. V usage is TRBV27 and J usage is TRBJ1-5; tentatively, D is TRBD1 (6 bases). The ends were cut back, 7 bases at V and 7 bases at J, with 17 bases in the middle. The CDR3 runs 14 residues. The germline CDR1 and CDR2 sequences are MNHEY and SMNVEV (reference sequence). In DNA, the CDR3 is TGTGCCAGCAAAGACCAGGGGTTGGGGCAGCCCCAGCATTTT. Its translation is CASKDQGLGQPQHF.

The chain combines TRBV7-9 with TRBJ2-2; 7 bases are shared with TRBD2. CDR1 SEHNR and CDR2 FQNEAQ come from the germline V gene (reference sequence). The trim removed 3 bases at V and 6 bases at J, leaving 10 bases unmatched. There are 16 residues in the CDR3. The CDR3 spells CASSFNGREGAGELFF. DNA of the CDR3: TGTGCCAGCAGCTTCAATGGGAGGGAAGGAGCCGGGGAGCTGTTTTTT. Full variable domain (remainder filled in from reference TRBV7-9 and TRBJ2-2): DTGVSQNPRHKITKRGQNVTFRCDPISEHNRLYWYRQTLGQGPEFLTYFQNEAQLEKSRLLSDRFSAERPKGSFSTLEIQRTEQGDSAMYLCASSFNGREGAGELFFGEGSRLTVL.

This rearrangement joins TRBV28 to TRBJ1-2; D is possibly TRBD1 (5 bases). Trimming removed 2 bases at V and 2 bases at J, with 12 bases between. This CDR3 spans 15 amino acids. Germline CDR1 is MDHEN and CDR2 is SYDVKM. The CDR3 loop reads CASSLGSGDNYGYTF. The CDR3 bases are TGTGCCAGCAGTTTAGGATCGGGGGACAACTATGGCTACACCTTC.

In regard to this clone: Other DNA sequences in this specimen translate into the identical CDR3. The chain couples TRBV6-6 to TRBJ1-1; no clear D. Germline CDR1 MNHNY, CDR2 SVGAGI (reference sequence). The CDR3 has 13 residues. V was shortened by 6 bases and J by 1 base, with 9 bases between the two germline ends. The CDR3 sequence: CASRPTANTEAFF. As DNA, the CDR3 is TGTGCCAGCAGGCCAACAGCGAACACTGAAGCTTTCTTT.

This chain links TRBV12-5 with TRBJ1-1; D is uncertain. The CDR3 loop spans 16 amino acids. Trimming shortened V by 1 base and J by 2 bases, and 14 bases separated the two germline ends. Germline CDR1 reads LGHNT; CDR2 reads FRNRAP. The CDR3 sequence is CASGLGLGEGNTEAFF. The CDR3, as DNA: TGTGCTAGTGGTTTGGGCCTTGGAGAGGGCAACACTGAAGCTTTCTTT.

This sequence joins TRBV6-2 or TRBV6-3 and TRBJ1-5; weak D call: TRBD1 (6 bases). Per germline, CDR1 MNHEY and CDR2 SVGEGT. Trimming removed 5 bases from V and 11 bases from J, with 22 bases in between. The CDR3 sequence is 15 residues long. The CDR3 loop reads CASSTDRLQSGAQHF. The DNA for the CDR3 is TGTGCCAGCAGTACCGACAGGCTTCAATCAGGGGCCCAGCATTTT.

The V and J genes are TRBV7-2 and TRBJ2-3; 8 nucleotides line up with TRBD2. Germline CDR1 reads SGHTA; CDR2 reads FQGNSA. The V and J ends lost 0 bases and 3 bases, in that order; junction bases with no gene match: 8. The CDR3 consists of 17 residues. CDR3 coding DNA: TGTGCCAGCAGCTTAGCGATTGCGGGGGGTGGGACAGATACGCAGTATTTT. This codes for CASSLAIAGGGTDTQYF.

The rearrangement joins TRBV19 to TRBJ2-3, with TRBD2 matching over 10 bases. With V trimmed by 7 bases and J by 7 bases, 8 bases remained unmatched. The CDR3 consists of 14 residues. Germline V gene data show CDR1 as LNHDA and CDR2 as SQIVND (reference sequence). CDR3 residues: CASTLSGGAHTQYF. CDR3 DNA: TGTGCCAGTACCTTAAGCGGGGGGGCTCATACGCAGTATTTT.

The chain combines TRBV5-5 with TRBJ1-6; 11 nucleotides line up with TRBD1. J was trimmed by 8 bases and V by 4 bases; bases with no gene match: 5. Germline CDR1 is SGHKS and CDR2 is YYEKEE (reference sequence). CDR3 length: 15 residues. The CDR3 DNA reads TGTGCCAGCAGCAAAGGACAGGGGGCTTATTCACCCCTCCACTTT. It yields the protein CASSKGQGAYSPLHF. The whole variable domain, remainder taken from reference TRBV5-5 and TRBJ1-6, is DAGVTQSPTHLIKTRGQQVTLRCSPISGHKSVSWYQQVLGQGPQFIFQYYEKEERGRGNFPDRFSARQFPNYSSELNVNALLLGDSALYLCASSKGQGAYSPLHFGNGTRLTVT.

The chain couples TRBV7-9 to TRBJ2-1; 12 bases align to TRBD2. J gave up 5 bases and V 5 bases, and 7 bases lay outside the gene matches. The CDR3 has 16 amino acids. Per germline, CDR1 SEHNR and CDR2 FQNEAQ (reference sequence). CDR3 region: CASSVPGLAGNNEQFF. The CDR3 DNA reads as TGTGCCAGCAGCGTACCGGGACTAGCGGGCAACAATGAGCAGTTCTTC. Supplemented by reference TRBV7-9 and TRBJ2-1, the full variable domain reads DTGVSQNPRHKITKRGQNVTFRCDPISEHNRLYWYRQTLGQGPEFLTYFQNEAQLEKSRLLSDRFSAERPKGSFSTLEIQRTEQGDSAMYLCASSVPGLAGNNEQFFGPGTRLTVL.

CDR3 DNA: TGTGCCAGCTCAAGACGGGAGGGGACTGAAGCTTTCTTT. Residues: CASSRREGTEAFF. V gene TRBV7-9 combines with J gene TRBJ1-1, with D perhaps TRBD1 (5 bases). Germline assignment: CDR1 SEHNR and CDR2 FQNEAQ (reference sequence). The CDR3 totals 13 residues. The V gene lost 8 bases and the J gene lost 5 bases, with 15 bases spanning the gap.

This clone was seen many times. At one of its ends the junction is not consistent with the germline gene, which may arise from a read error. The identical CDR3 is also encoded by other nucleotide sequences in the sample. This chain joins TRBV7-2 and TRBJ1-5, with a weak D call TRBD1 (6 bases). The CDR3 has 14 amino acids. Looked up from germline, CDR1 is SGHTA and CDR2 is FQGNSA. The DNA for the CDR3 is TGTGCCAGCAGCCTAGCTCAGGGGAGTCAGCCCCAGCATTTT. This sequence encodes CASSLAQGSQPQHF.

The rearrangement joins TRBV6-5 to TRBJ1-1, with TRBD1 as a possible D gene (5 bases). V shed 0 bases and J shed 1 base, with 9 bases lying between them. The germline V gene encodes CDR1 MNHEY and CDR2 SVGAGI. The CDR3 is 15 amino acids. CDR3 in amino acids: CASSYSRQTNTEAFF. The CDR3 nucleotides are TGTGCCAGCAGTTACTCGCGACAGACGAACACTGAAGCTTTCTTT.